The clone carrying this T cell receptor beta chain was observed a few times. What it recognizes is unknown. One entry per CDR3 protein results from TCRdb running MiXCR on the RT-PCR reads. The data show hundreds of thousands of distinct CDR3 sequences, over 11% seen once. The source of the sample is a study of response to subunit inactivated influenza vaccine. The study, taken as a whole, reports: The authors suggested that few new T cells are recruited per seasonal influenza vaccination.

CDR1 and CDR2 (germline): KGHDR, SFDVKD. The CDR3 has 16 residues. Trimming took 4 bases from V and 3 from J; bases not matched to a gene: 5. The chain combines TRBV24-1 with TRBJ2-3, with 11 bases fitting TRBD2. The source of this sequence is a man between 50 and 59 years old who received an inactivated influenza vaccine. The material was PBMCs from blood, obtained 14 days before vaccination. CDR3: CATSDHRLAGTDTQYF. The CDR3, as DNA: TGTGCCACCAGTGACCATAGACTAGCGGGAACAGATACGCAGTATTTT.